This T cell receptor beta chain was captured by sequencing in a study of cytomegalovirus exposure and HLA in healthy donors. Study-wide results and limits: In a later analysis, the majority of CMV-associated beta chains seemingly showed HLA restriction. In a later analysis, specific HLA alleles were associated with 16,000 or so TCR beta sequences at a 0.05 false discovery rate. Despite most TCR sequences being rare, some public TCRs occurred in many donors.

A remark on this clone: Its antigen is not identified.

Deletions cut 8 bases from V and 0 bases from J, with 4 bases between. This CDR3 has 11 residues. Germline V gene lookup returns CDR1 SNHLY and CDR2 FYNNEI. 60 Vbeta and 13 Jbeta primers were used in PCR. In the original analysis: In a later analysis, the count reached roughly 80 million unique TCR beta chains, with approximately 11 million shared. The method was immunoSEQ multiplex PCR; TCRdb's version includes in-frame clones alone and lacks a portion of them. V and J calls and clone size are those listed in that table; D and trimming were worked out from the DNA. Seen here are about 140,000 clones, about 10% observed once, and the top ten hold 6.5% to 8.5%.

The chain uses TRBV2 and TRBJ1-1; D unresolved. This TCR was recovered from a woman aged 40-49 years in good health and CMV-seropositive. The sequenced sample consisted of PBMCs. The CDR3 loop is CASSLNTEAFF. CDR3 DNA sequence: TGTGCCAGCTCATTGAACACTGAAGCTTTCTTT.